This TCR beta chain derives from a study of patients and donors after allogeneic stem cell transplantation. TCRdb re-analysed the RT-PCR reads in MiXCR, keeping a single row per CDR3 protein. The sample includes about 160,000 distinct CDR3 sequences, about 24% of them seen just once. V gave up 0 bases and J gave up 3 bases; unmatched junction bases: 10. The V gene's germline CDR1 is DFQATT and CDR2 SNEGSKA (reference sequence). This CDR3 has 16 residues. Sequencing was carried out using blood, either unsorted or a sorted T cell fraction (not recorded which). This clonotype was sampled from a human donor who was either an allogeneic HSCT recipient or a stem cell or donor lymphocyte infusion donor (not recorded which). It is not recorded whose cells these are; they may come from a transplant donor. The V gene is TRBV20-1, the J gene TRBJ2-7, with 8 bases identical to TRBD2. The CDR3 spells CSAREWRAGDIYEQYF. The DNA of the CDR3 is TGCAGTGCTAGAGAGTGGCGAGCGGGGGACATCTACGAGCAGTACTTC.